Described below is a single TCR beta chain sequence and its context. The entry originates in a study of tumor-infiltrating lymphocytes in primary liver carcinoma. Unsorted bulk tissue, about 19-30 mg of it, served as the source for co-extraction of RNA and DNA. The investigators made TCR beta cDNA from approximately 0.5 ug total RNA, using a constant-region primer. Each TCR beta library was derived from three nested multiplex PCR rounds that employed slightly modified ARM-PCR. Two initial PCR rounds of roughly 10 cycles each paired TRBV1-TRBV30 forward primers with a C-beta reverse primer. TCRdb processed the multiplex PCR reads anew with MiXCR; each CDR3 protein has one entry. The sample records 95,000 to 150,000 distinct CDR3 sequences, around 70% being singletons. V was clipped by 6 bases and J by 4 bases; unmatched bases: 10. The CDR3 has 15 residues. The germline V gene encodes CDR1 MDHEN and CDR2 SYDVKM.

The rearrangement joins TRBV28 to TRBJ1-1; 8 positions match TRBD1. The sequencing sample was made of tumor-adjacent normal liver tissue. This receptor was obtained from a woman between 55 and 75 years old with primary liver carcinoma and hepatitis B virus infection. This CDR3 reads CASSIGGQGATEAFF. Here the CDR3 DNA reads TGTGCCAGCAGCATCGGTGGACAGGGAGCCACTGAAGCTTTCTTT.